This entry lists 5 T cell receptor beta chains sequenced from one sample in a study of glioma-infiltrating T cells after dendritic cell vaccination (dated by TCRdb to the mid-2010s). The sample's time point label, decoded: after dendritic cell vaccination, including at tumor progression/relapse. The library relied on the immunoSEQ multiplex PCR assay. The clones in this table, taken by TCRdb from immuneACCESS, are in-frame only. Not every clone is retained; where verified, under half of the shortfall comes from an unresolved V gene, and the cause of the rest is unknown. The table for this sample lists about 100,000 clones; 80% of them were counted only once. Under 6.5% of the sample is in the top ten clones. Sequences were derived from blood, sampled after dendritic cell vaccination. These receptors all stem from a human donor with glioblastoma.

This chain uses TRBV29-1 with TRBJ2-5, with 9 positions matching TRBD2. With V trimmed by 4 bases and J by 2 bases, 2 bases remained unmatched. This CDR3 is 13 amino acids long. CDR1 SQVTM and CDR2 ANQGSEA come from the germline V gene. In DNA, the CDR3 is TGCAGCGTTGGGACTAGCGTACAAGAGACCCAGTACTTC. This gives the protein CSVGTSVQETQYF.

The rearrangement uses TRBV9 and TRBJ1-2, with D possibly TRBD1 on 5 matching bases. V lost 0 bases to trimming and J lost 3 bases, with 12 bases between them. The CDR3 sequence is 15 residues long. Germline CDR1 is SGDLS and CDR2 is YYNGEE. CDR3 region: CASSVEMGLDYGYTF. In DNA form, the CDR3 reads TGTGCCAGCAGCGTAGAGATGGGGCTTGACTATGGCTACACCTTC. Filled out from reference TRBV9 and TRBJ1-2, the complete variable domain reads DSGVTQTPKHLITATGQRVTLRCSPRSGDLSVYWYQQSLDQGLQFLIQYYNGEERAKGNILERFSAQQFPDLHSELNLSSLELGDSALYFCASSVEMGLDYGYTFGSGTRLTVV.

This clone was observed a few times. V and J are TRBV5-8 and TRBJ2-7; unclear D gene. CDR1 and CDR2 (germline): SGHTS, YDEGEE. The V end was cut by 1 base, the J end by 3 bases, with 2 bases between. This CDR3 is built from 11 residues. The CDR3 DNA reads TGTGCCAGCAGCTTGCACTACGAGCAGTACTTC. Amino acid sequence: CASSLHYEQYF.

The chain is built from TRBV19 and TRBJ2-5; 11 nucleotides align to TRBD2. CDR3 length equals 15 residues. Germline-derived CDR1 and CDR2 are LNHDA and SQIVND (reference sequence). Trimming at V came to 3 bases and at J to 1 base, leaving 1 base not matched to a gene. The CDR3 nucleotides read TGTGCCAGTAGTATTGGGACTAGCGGCCAAGAGACCCAGTACTTC. Protein product: CASSIGTSGQETQYF.

The chain recombines TRBV6-5 with TRBJ2-7; D might be TRBD2 (6 bases). Trimming cost V 0 bases and J 5 bases, with 11 bases left between them. The V gene's germline CDR1 is MNHEY and CDR2 SVGAGI. The CDR3 has 14 residues. The CDR3 region has the DNA TGTGCCAGCAGTTACTCCGCGGGGACCCACGAGCAGTACTTC. It translates to CASSYSAGTHEQYF.